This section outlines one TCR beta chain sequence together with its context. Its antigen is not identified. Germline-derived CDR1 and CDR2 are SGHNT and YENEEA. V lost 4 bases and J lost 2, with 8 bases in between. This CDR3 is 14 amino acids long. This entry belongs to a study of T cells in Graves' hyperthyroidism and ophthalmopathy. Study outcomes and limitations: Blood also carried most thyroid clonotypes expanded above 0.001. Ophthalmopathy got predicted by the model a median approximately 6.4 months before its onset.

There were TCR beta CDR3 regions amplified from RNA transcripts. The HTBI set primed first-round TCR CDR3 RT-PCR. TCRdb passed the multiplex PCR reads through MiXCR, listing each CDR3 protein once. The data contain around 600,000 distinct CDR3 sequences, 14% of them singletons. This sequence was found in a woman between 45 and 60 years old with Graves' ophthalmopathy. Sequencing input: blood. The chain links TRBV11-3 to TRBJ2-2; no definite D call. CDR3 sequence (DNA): TGTGCCAGCAGCTCGGCAGGAAACACCGGGGAGCTGTTTTTT. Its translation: CASSSAGNTGELFF.